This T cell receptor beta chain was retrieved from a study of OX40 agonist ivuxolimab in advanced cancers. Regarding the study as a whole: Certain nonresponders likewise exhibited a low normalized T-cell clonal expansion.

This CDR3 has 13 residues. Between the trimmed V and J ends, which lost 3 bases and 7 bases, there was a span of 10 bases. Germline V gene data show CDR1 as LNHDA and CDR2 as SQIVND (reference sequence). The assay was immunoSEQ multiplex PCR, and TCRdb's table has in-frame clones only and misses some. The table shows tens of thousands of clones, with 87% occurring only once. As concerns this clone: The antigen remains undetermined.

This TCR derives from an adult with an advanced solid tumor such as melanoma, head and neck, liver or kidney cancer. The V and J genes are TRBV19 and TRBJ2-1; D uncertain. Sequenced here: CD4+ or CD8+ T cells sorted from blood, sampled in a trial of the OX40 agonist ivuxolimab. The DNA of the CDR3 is TGTGCCAGTAGTATTCAACTATTTAATGAGCAGTTCTTC. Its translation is CASSIQLFNEQFF.